This T cell receptor beta chain originates from a study of blood T cell repertoires in COVID-19. This CDR3 has 16 amino acids. Germline values: CDR1 SGDLS, CDR2 YYNGEE. V was clipped by 2 bases and J by 4 bases, with 18 bases between them. Method: immunoSEQ multiplex PCR; TCRdb's copy keeps in-frame clones and lacks some. The table shows 120,000 to 150,000 clones, with roughly 80% occurring only once. This receptor was identified in a human donor in a cohort sampled during active COVID-19. The source material was peripheral blood. The J gene is TRBJ1-1, the V gene TRBV9; D perhaps matches TRBD1 (5 bases). The CDR3 is CASSVPPGGDGTEAFF. The CDR3 DNA reads TGTGCCAGCAGCGTCCCCCCGGGGGGTGACGGCACTGAAGCTTTCTTT.